This TCR beta chain was profiled in a study of monozygotic twins with inflammatory bowel disease. CDR1 is SGHTA, CDR2 FQGTGA, per germline. CDR3 length equals 14 residues. From its re-call of the 5' RACE reads, TCRdb lists each CDR3 protein once, without DNA. The sample's table shows 150,000 to 200,000 distinct CDR3 sequences. This receptor was identified in a human donor with ulcerative colitis or Crohn's disease, or a healthy co-twin of an affected twin (not recorded which). The rearrangement links TRBV7-3 to TRBJ2-1; TCRdb's assignment of TRBD1 cannot be checked, as there is no DNA. The sequencing input was blood. Here the CDR3 reads CASSLTSGMGEQFF.